These 8 T cell receptor beta chains came from one sample sequenced in a study of blood T cell repertoires in COVID-19. Produced via immunoSEQ multiplex PCR; TCRdb's table is partial and in-frame only. The table records fewer than 250,000 clones, around 82% of them present only once. The sequenced sample was PBMCs or T cells enriched from blood (not recorded which). These receptor sequences come from a woman in her thirties or forties who had been exposed to COVID-19.

The rearrangement uses TRBV5-1 and TRBJ2-3, with 10 nucleotides matching TRBD2. The CDR3 runs 15 residues. Germline CDR1 and CDR2: SGHRS and YFSETQ. Losses at the gene ends were 6 bases for V and 1 base for J; bases not matched to a gene: 5. CDR3 residues: CASTGLAGGTDTQYF. CDR3 nucleotides: TGCGCCAGCACCGGTCTAGCGGGGGGCACAGATACGCAGTATTTT.

The chain is built from TRBV6-2 or TRBV6-3 and TRBJ1-1; possibly TRBD1 for D (5 bases). The CDR3 extends over 12 amino acids. The germline V gene has CDR1 MNHEY and CDR2 SVGEGT. Trimming took 3 bases from V and 6 from J, leaving 8 bases between them. CDR3 in amino acids: CASSYRGSEAFF. The CDR3 DNA reads as TGTGCCAGCAGTTATAGGGGATCTGAAGCTTTCTTT.

V gene TRBV18 combines with J gene TRBJ2-7; 9 bases align to TRBD2. V shed 4 bases and J 6 bases; nucleotides not matched to a gene: 4. The CDR3 loop spans 13 amino acids. The germline CDR1 and CDR2 sequences are KGHSH and LQKENI. The DNA of the CDR3 is TGTGCCAGCTCACAAGGGACTAGCCCCGAGCAGTACTTC. Residues: CASSQGTSPEQYF.

This chain joins TRBV7-9 and TRBJ2-5, with TRBD1 as a possible D gene (5 bases). Trimming took off 6 bases at V and 5 bases at J, with 13 bases between the two ends. Germline CDR1 reads SEHNR; CDR2 reads FQNEAQ (reference sequence). This CDR3 spans 13 amino acids. Here the CDR3 reads CASSVQGVETQYF. CDR3 DNA sequence: TGTGCCAGCAGTGTTCAGGGTGTGGAGACCCAGTACTTC.

The chain employs TRBV28 and TRBJ2-1; D is uncertain. Germline V lookup: CDR1 MDHEN, CDR2 SYDVKM. V was shortened by 2 bases and J by 1 base, with 6 bases between the two germline ends. The CDR3 spans 14 residues. CDR3 sequence reads: CASSLGGSYNEQFF. The CDR3 DNA reads as TGTGCCAGCAGTTTAGGCGGTTCCTACAATGAGCAGTTCTTC.

The V call is TRBV9, the J call TRBJ1-6; TRBD1 matches 7 bases. J lost 10 bases, V lost 1 base, and 2 bases had no gene match. The germline gives CDR1 SGDLS, CDR2 YYNGEE. There are 13 residues in the CDR3. As DNA, the CDR3 is TGTGCCAGCAGCGTATTACAGGGGTCACCCCTCCACTTT. Protein: CASSVLQGSPLHF.

This rearrangement joins TRBV28 to TRBJ2-5; maybe TRBD1 (5 bases). The germline gives CDR1 MDHEN, CDR2 SYDVKM. The CDR3 is made up of 14 amino acids. Deletions cut 2 bases from V and 5 bases from J, with 12 bases between. The CDR3 DNA sequence: TGTGCCAGCAGTTTACCAACAGGTTGGGAGACCCAGTACTTC. Translated, it gives CASSLPTGWETQYF.

The genes are TRBV9 and TRBJ1-1, with D perhaps matching TRBD1 (6 bases). Germline assignment: CDR1 SGDLS and CDR2 YYNGEE. Between the trimmed V and J ends, which lost 0 bases and 2 bases, there was a span of 14 bases. This CDR3 is built from 16 residues. CDR3 DNA sequence: TGTGCCAGCAGCGTAGGCCTCGGGGGGCCAAACACTGAAGCTTTCTTT. Its protein product is CASSVGLGGPNTEAFF.